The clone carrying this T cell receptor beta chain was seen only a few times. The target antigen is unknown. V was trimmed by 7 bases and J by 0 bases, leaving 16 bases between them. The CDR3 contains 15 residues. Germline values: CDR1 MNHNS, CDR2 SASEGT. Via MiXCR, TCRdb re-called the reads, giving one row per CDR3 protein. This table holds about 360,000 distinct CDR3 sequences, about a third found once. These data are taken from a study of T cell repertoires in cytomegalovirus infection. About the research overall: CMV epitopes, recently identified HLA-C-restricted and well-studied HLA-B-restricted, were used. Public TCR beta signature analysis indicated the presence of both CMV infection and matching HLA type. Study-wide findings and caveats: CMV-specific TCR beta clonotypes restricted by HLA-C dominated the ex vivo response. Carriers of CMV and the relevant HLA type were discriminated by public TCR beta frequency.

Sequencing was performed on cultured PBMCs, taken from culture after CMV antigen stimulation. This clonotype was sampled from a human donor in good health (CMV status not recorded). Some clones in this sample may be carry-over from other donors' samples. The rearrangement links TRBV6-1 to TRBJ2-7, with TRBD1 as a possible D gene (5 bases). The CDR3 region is CASTPMATVSYEQYF. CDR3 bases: TGTGCCAGCACCCCCATGGCGACAGTCTCCTACGAGCAGTACTTC.